One T cell receptor (beta chain) is described in this entry. What it binds is unknown. The germline V and J ends were trimmed by 6 bases and 4 bases, with 15 bases remaining between them. The CDR3 loop spans 14 amino acids. Germline V CDR1 and CDR2: LGHNA, YNFKEQ. This sample stems from a study of CD8+ T cells in alopecia areata. Noted treatment: oral pan-JAK inhibitor, 5-10 mg twice daily. RNA extraction was followed by reverse transcription into cDNA, which acted as the sequencing template. The assay was immunoSEQ multiplex PCR, and TCRdb's table has in-frame clones only and misses some. The table has 95,000 to 110,000 clones, more than 75% seen once; the top ten hold over 8.5%. Overall study findings and caveats: Among the top 100, expanded CD8+ clones were significantly decreased by tofacitinib, as was scalp clonality.

This clonotype originated in a human donor with alopecia areata. The sequenced sample was CD8+ T cells sorted from blood, obtained at roughly week 30, from a patient treated with tofacitinib. The genes are TRBV4-2 and TRBJ1-2; no firm D call. DNA for the CDR3: TGTGCCAGCAGTCCCGAGGACGGTCTCTATGGCTACACCTTC. The encoded protein is CASSPEDGLYGYTF.